A single sample is the source of the 7 T cell receptor beta chains below, sequenced in a study of metastatic and nonmetastatic thyroid tumors. No treatment of any kind had been given to any patient before thyroid surgery. TCRdb re-called clones from the PCR reads using MiXCR. This sample has about 12,000 clones, with roughly a quarter found just once. Sample: tumor tissue. These receptors came from a female donor with papillary thyroid cancer or a benign thyroid nodule (not recorded which). Some clones in this sample may be carry-over from other donors' samples.

This clone appeared a few times. V is TRBV10-3 and J is TRBJ2-7; tentative D call: TRBD1 (6 bases). The CDR3 contains 11 residues. Germline CDR1 and CDR2: ENHRY and SYGVKD. V lost 10 bases, J lost 2 bases, and 9 bases lay in between. The CDR3 loop is CATRGTYEQYV. Here the CDR3 DNA reads TGTGCCACCAGGGGTACCTACGAGCAGTACGTC.

This clone came up a few times. The chain employs TRBV6-2 or TRBV6-3 and TRBJ2-5; 11 bases agree with TRBD2. From germline, CDR1 is MNHEY and CDR2 SVGEGT. This CDR3 spans 15 amino acids. V lost 6 bases to trimming and J lost 3 bases; unmatched junction nucleotides: 6. The CDR3 DNA is TGTGCCAGCAGCCGATTGACTAGCGGGGAAGAGACCCAGTACTTC. Translating it yields CASSRLTSGEETQYF.

This clone was counted at least ten times. The chain joins TRBV5-1 to TRBJ2-1; a weak D match, TRBD1 (6 bases). The CDR3 is made up of 15 amino acids. With 0 bases removed from V and 7 bases from J, the gap between germline ends came to 14 bases. The V gene's germline CDR1 is SGHRS and CDR2 YFSETQ. CDR3 sequence (DNA): TGCGCCAGCAGCTTGGTGGCAGGGGATTGGAATGAGCAGTTCTTC. It encodes CASSLVAGDWNEQFF.

This clone was observed a few times. At one boundary the junction diverges from the germline segment, which might be a read error. The chain is built from TRBV6-1 and TRBJ2-7, with a possible D match to TRBD2 (6 bases). Germline CDR1 and CDR2: MNHNS and SASEGT. There are 13 residues in the CDR3. CDR3 bases: TGTGCCTGCGGGCGGGGAGCCTCCTACGAGCATTACTTC. Its translation: CACGRGASYEHYF.

This clone showed up just a few times. V usage is TRBV11-3 and J usage is TRBJ2-1; D is ambiguous. V was trimmed by 1 base and J by 4 bases, leaving 5 bases between them. In germline, CDR1 is SGHNT, CDR2 YENEEA. The length of the CDR3 is 13 residues. The CDR3 DNA reads TGTGCCAGCAGCTTAGGCAATTACAATGAGCAGTTCTTC. This encodes CASSLGNYNEQFF.

This clone is a singleton in its sample. The rearrangement links TRBV7-9 to TRBJ1-5, with 7 bases fitting TRBD1. The length of the CDR3 is 15 residues. V was clipped by 5 bases and J by 4 bases; unmatched bases: 8. Germline CDR1 and CDR2: SEHNR and FQNEAQ (reference sequence). CDR3 sequence: CASSPLTGRNQPQHF. The CDR3 DNA reads TGTGCCAGCAGCCCGCTGACAGGGAGAAATCAGCCCCAGCATTTT.

This clone was seen a handful of times. The chain joins TRBV10-3 to TRBJ2-7; 9 bases fit TRBD1. This CDR3 is 13 amino acids long. Germline-derived CDR1 and CDR2 are ENHRY and SYGVKD. The V segment lost 6 bases and the J segment 5 bases; nucleotides outside the gene matches: 5. CDR3: CAISLQGADEQYF. The CDR3 DNA sequence: TGTGCCATCAGCTTACAGGGGGCTGACGAGCAGTACTTC.